The subject of this entry is one T cell receptor (beta chain). This sample is part of a study of OX40 agonist ivuxolimab in advanced cancers. Across the whole study: Those treated in dose escalation had hepatocellular carcinoma, melanoma, renal cell cancer or head and neck cancer. Partial responses were observed in three patients, of whom one had hepatocellular carcinoma and two had cutaneous melanoma.

The CDR3 consists of 16 residues. Germline CDR1 is MNHEY and CDR2 is SMNVEV (reference sequence). V was pared by 4 bases and J by 2 bases, with 4 bases of the junction left unmatched. Blood specimens came from baseline, cycle 4 day 1, and cycle 7 day 1. TCRdb's copy holds only in-frame clones and misses some; the assay was immunoSEQ multiplex PCR. Of over 55,000 clones in the sample, about four fifths are singletons; the top ten hold about 0.72%. The clonotype originates from an adult with an advanced solid tumor such as melanoma, head and neck, liver or kidney cancer. The chain carries TRBV27 and TRBJ2-3, with 12 positions matching TRBD2. The sequenced sample was CD4+ or CD8+ T cells sorted from blood, obtained in a trial of the OX40 agonist ivuxolimab. CDR3 nucleotides: TGTGCCAGCAGTTCCCGGACTAGCGGGACCACAGATACGCAGTATTTT. It translates to CASSSRTSGTTDTQYF.